This T cell receptor beta chain was captured by sequencing in a study of T cell responses to AZD1222 COVID-19 vaccine. Study-level findings and limits: Along spike, vaccine-associated CD4 TCRs were found throughout, with dominance at 160-218 and 743-854.

A note on this clone: The antigen is unknown.

Doses given second, at about 4 or about 12 weeks, were pooled. The V segment lost 0 bases and the J segment 5 bases; nucleotides outside the gene matches: 5. Looked up from germline, CDR1 is MNHEY and CDR2 is SVGEGT. CDR3 length equals 17 residues. Data came from immunoSEQ multiplex PCR; TCRdb stores just in-frame clones and leaves some out. Counted here are some 150,000 clones, over 70% occurring once; the ten biggest clones make up approximately 9.1%. This sample comprised peripheral blood, obtained 28 days after the second AZD1222 dose. The J gene is TRBJ2-7, the V gene TRBV6-2 or TRBV6-3; 15 bases agree with TRBD2. The clonotype was recovered from an adult who received the AZD1222 COVID-19 vaccine. CDR3 residues: CASSYSTGTSGRNEQYF. The CDR3 region has the DNA TGTGCCAGCAGTTACTCTACCGGGACTAGCGGGAGGAACGAGCAGTACTTC.